This is a list of T cell receptor beta chains from one sample in a study of early T cells in non-severe SARS-CoV-2 infection. TCRdb passed the 5' RACE reads through MiXCR, listing each CDR3 protein once. The table has 80,000 or so distinct CDR3 sequences, approximately 11% seen once. The sample was whole blood, taken at baseline. These receptors were obtained from an adult who was a healthcare worker with PCR-confirmed SARS-CoV-2 infection or an uninfected control (not recorded which). Both conserved end residues are part of each CDR3. The D gene is left open where the match is weak. The size entry is marked missing in some rows and otherwise reads once, few, many or a size class.

d_gene,abundance,len,v_gene,j_gene,CDR3nt,CDR3aa
NA,few,14,TRBV5-5,TRBJ2-5,TGTGCCAGCAGCTTAGTGGGTTTGGAGGAGACCCAGTACTTC,CASSLVGLEETQYF
NA,many,12,TRBV12-3/TRBV12-4,TRBJ1-3,TGTGCCAGCAGAGGGGATGGAAACACCATATATTTT,CASRGDGNTIYF
NA,few,14,TRBV20-1,TRBJ2-2,TGCAGTGCTTCGGCAGTTCTGAACACCGGGGAGCTGTTTTTT,CSASAVLNTGELFF
NA,few,14,TRBV29-1,TRBJ2-7,TGCAGCGTTGAAGGAAGCAGGGATACCTACGAGCAGTACTTC,CSVEGSRDTYEQYF
NA,many,14,TRBV7-2,TRBJ2-3,TGTGCCAGCAGCTTAGGCCTACCAGAGGATACGCAGTATTTT,CASSLGLPEDTQYF
NA,NA,14,TRBV5-5,TRBJ1-1,TGTGCCAGCAGCTTGGCCGGGAAGAACACTGAAGCTTTCTTT,CASSLAGKNTEAFF
NA,many,14,TRBV20-1,TRBJ1-5,TGCAGTGCTAGAGCAACAGGGTTCAGTCAGCCCCAGCATTTT,CSARATGFSQPQHF
NA,few,11,TRBV20-1,TRBJ2-7,TGCAGTGCTAGCCTGGGTTACGAGCAGTACTTC,CSASLGYEQYF
TRBD1,few,14,TRBV29-1,TRBJ1-1,TGCAGCGTTGCTGGCAGGGGGCAGGACACTGAAGCTTTCTTT,CSVAGRGQDTEAFF
NA,NA,16,TRBV6-2/TRBV6-3,TRBJ2-6,TGTGCCAGCAGTGGAAGAAAGGTAACTGGGGCCAACGTCCTGACTTTC,CASSGRKVTGANVLTF
TRBD1,many,16,TRBV11-3,TRBJ1-5,TGTGCCAGCAGCTTGCGGACAGGGGGCATAGGTCAGCCCCAGCATTTT,CASSLRTGGIGQPQHF
NA,medium-sized,11,TRBV29-1,TRBJ1-4,TGCAGCGTTGAATCGGGTGAAAAACTGTTTTTT,CSVESGEKLFF
NA,many,13,TRBV20-1,TRBJ2-7,TGCAGTGCTGTTACAGGAGGGTTCTACGAGCAGTACTTC,CSAVTGGFYEQYF
TRBD2,few,12,TRBV6-2/TRBV6-3,TRBJ2-7,TGTGCCAGCAGCTCCACTAGCGTCGAGCAGTACTTC,CASSSTSVEQYF
TRBD1,NA,15,TRBV4-3,TRBJ2-2,TGCGCCAGCAGCTTTCGGACAGGGTACACCGGGGAGCTGTTTTTT,CASSFRTGYTGELFF
TRBD1,NA,15,TRBV2,TRBJ1-1,TGTGCCAGCAGTGAAGCGACAGGGCTGAACACTGAAGCTTTCTTT,CASSEATGLNTEAFF
TRBD2,few,15,TRBV5-6,TRBJ2-7,TGTGCCAGCAGCTTGGCCCCTAGCGGGGTTGTAGAGCAGTACTTC,CASSLAPSGVVEQYF
TRBD2,many,18,TRBV7-8,TRBJ2-3,TGTGCCAGCAGCCCACCTTACCCACTAGCGGGGACGACAGATACGCAGTATTTT,CASSPPYPLAGTTDTQYF
TRBD2,many,16,TRBV11-3,TRBJ2-3,TGTGCCAGCAGCCCGGGACTAGCGGGGAGCACAGATACGCAGTATTTT,CASSPGLAGSTDTQYF
NA,NA,15,TRBV6-1,TRBJ1-6,TGTGCCAGCAGTGAAGCGGGGGGGGCAAGCTCACCCCTCCACTTT,CASSEAGGASSPLHF
NA,NA,15,TRBV14,TRBJ1-1,TGTGCCAGCAGCCAAGGCGAGGGTTTGTACACTGAAGCTTTCTTT,CASSQGEGLYTEAFF
NA,many,13,TRBV3-1,TRBJ1-1,TGTGCCAGCAGCCAGGGACTCAACACTGAAGCTTTCTTT,CASSQGLNTEAFF
TRBD2,few,14,TRBV12-3/TRBV12-4,TRBJ2-1,TGTGCCAGCAGTAGCGGGGGCCCTTGGGATGAGCAGTTCTTC,CASSSGGPWDEQFF
TRBD2,few,16,TRBV14,TRBJ2-4,TGTGCCAGCAGCCAGGATTGGACTAGCGGGGGGAACATTCAGTACTTC,CASSQDWTSGGNIQYF
NA,NA,11,TRBV20-1,TRBJ2-3,TGCAGTGCTATACTTGGGGATACGCAGTATTTT,CSAILGDTQYF
TRBD1,few,12,TRBV2,TRBJ1-1,TGTGCCAGCAGACAGGGGTACACTGAAGCTTTCTTT,CASRQGYTEAFF
NA,NA,12,TRBV28,TRBJ2-1,TGTGCCAGCAGTTTGGAATACAATGAGCAGTTCTTC,CASSLEYNEQFF
NA,few,14,TRBV5-1,TRBJ1-1,TGCGCCAGCTCTTATTTGACAGGGAACACTGAAGCTTTCTTT,CASSYLTGNTEAFF
NA,NA,18,TRBV14,TRBJ2-7,TGTGCCAGCAGCCAAGATCGGGTCAGTTCTTATTCTTTCTACGAGCAGTACTTC,CASSQDRVSSYSFYEQYF
NA,few,11,TRBV11-3,TRBJ2-7,TGTGCCAGCAGCTTTGAGTTCGAGCAGTACTTC,CASSFEFEQYF
NA,NA,12,TRBV9,TRBJ1-2,TGTGCCAGCAGCCAGACTAGCCGGGGCTACACCTTC,CASSQTSRGYTF
NA,NA,15,TRBV28,TRBJ1-3,TGTGCCAGCACCATCCCCGGGACCTCTGGAAACACCATATATTTT,CASTIPGTSGNTIYF
NA,NA,12,TRBV7-9,TRBJ1-1,TGTGCCAGCAGCGGGGGGATATATGAAGCTTTCTTT,CASSGGIYEAFF
NA,NA,15,TRBV7-2,TRBJ1-1,TGTACCAGCAGCCAAGGGGGGTCAGTTGCAGGGAAAGCTTTCTTT,CTSSQGGSVAGKAFF
NA,many,14,TRBV7-9,TRBJ2-1,TGTGCCAGCAGCTTTGGGCGCACCTACAATGAGCAGTTCTTC,CASSFGRTYNEQFF
TRBD1,NA,15,TRBV28,TRBJ1-1,TGTGCCAGCAGTTTATTGCGACAGGGGACCACTGAAGCTTTCTTT,CASSLLRQGTTEAFF
TRBD1,many,15,TRBV10-3,TRBJ1-1,TGTGCCATCAGCCGGGACAGGGAGACGAACACTGAAGCTTTCTTT,CAISRDRETNTEAFF
NA,few,12,TRBV10-3,TRBJ1-1,TGTGCCATCCAGGGTTTGAACACTGAAGCTTTCTTT,CAIQGLNTEAFF
TRBD1,NA,17,TRBV9,TRBJ1-2,TGTGCCAGCAGCTCGGGCCAGCCAGGGACAGACTACTATGGCTACACCTTC,CASSSGQPGTDYYGYTF
TRBD1,NA,14,TRBV7-9,TRBJ1-2,TGTGCCAGCAGCTCGAACAGGGGCGGCTATGGCTACACCTTC,CASSSNRGGYGYTF
NA,NA,12,TRBV5-4,TRBJ1-1,TGTGCCAGCAGCGGGGGAAGCACTGAAGCTTTCTTT,CASSGGSTEAFF
NA,once,13,TRBV28,TRBJ1-4,TGTGCCAGCCACTTACGGACTAATGAAAAACTGTTTTTT,CASHLRTNEKLFF
TRBD2,few,15,TRBV6-5,TRBJ2-1,TGTGCCAGCAGCCACGAGGGACTAGCGGGGAATGAGCAGTTCTTC,CASSHEGLAGNEQFF
NA,NA,13,TRBV7-2,TRBJ1-1,TGTGCCAGCAGCTTACGGGGGAACGCTGAAGCTTTCTTT,CASSLRGNAEAFF